Following are 13 T cell receptor beta chains from one sample sequenced in a study of cytomegalovirus exposure and HLA in healthy donors. PCR amplification relied on 60 Vbeta primers (plus 13 Jbeta primers). TCRdb keeps only in-frame clones here, not all; method: immunoSEQ multiplex PCR. This table has about 120,000 clones, about 80% appearing once. The sample was PBMCs. These receptors were taken from a man between 45 and 60 years old in good health and CMV-seropositive.

This clone was observed a few times. This sequence joins TRBV5-4 and TRBJ2-7, with 13 positions matching TRBD2. The germline V gene encodes CDR1 SGHNT and CDR2 YYREEE (reference sequence). The V segment lost 9 bases and the J segment 3 bases; nucleotides outside the gene matches: 3. The length of the CDR3 is 13 residues. The CDR3 here is CATGLAGVYEQYF. Here the CDR3 DNA reads TGTGCCACCGGACTAGCGGGGGTCTACGAGCAGTACTTC.

This clone appeared once. This chain's CDR3 is CASSPTGGLQGKLFF. CDR3 in DNA: TGTGCCAGCAGCCCGACAGGGGGCCTCCAGGGAAAACTGTTTTTT. The J gene is TRBJ1-4, the V gene TRBV7-2, with TRBD1 matching over 10 bases. The CDR3 is 15 amino acids. The V gene's germline CDR1 is SGHTA and CDR2 FQGNSA. Trimming cost V 5 bases and J 10 bases; bases outside gene matches: 10. Variable domain in full (rest from reference TRBV7-2 and TRBJ1-4): GAGVSQSPSNKVTEKGKDVELRCDPISGHTALYWYRQSLGQGLEFLIYFQGNSAPDKSGLPSDRFSAERTGGSVSTLTIQRTQQEDSAVYLCASSPTGGLQGKLFFGSGTQLSVL.

The chain combines TRBV5-4 with TRBJ1-2; weak D call: TRBD1 (5 bases). The CDR3 length is 15 residues. Between the trimmed V and J ends, which lost 2 bases and 4 bases, there was a span of 15 bases. Germline V CDR1 and CDR2: SGHNT, YYREEE (reference sequence). The CDR3 loop is CASSFPLGPSYGYTF. The DNA for the CDR3 is TGTGCCAGCAGCTTCCCACTGGGGCCCTCCTATGGCTACACCTTC.

The chain carries TRBV11-2 and TRBJ1-1; tentative D call: TRBD1 (6 bases). Germline values: CDR1 SGHAT, CDR2 FQNNGV. This CDR3 spans 16 amino acids. Trimming removed 3 bases from V and 0 bases from J, with 14 bases in between. The CDR3 region has the DNA TGTGCCAGCAGCTTTGGATTGGGGGCCATGAACACTGAAGCTTTCTTT. Its protein product is CASSFGLGAMNTEAFF.

This clone was seen only a few times. The genes are TRBV5-4 and TRBJ2-3, with a weak D call TRBD1 (7 bases). There are 14 residues in the CDR3. The germline gives CDR1 SGHNT, CDR2 YYREEE (reference sequence). V was pared by 3 bases and J by 8 bases, with 16 bases between. The CDR3 nucleotides are TGTGCCAGCAGCTCGGTTGATCAGGGGGGTACGCAGTATTTT. Translated: CASSSVDQGGTQYF.

CDR3 sequence (DNA): TGCGCCAGCAGCCAAGATTGGTCTAGCCTAGCAGATACGCAGTATTTT. The encoded protein is CASSQDWSSLADTQYF. This chain uses TRBV4-3 with TRBJ2-3, with TRBD2 as a possible D gene (5 bases). Looked up from germline, CDR1 is LGHNA and CDR2 is YSLEER. V lost 0 bases and J lost 4, with 14 bases in between. This CDR3 is 16 amino acids long.

This clone was detected only a few times. The chain couples TRBV6-1 to TRBJ1-5; TRBD1 might be the D (5 bases). Germline CDR1 MNHNS, CDR2 SASEGT. The V end lost 7 bases, the J end lost 6 bases, and 16 bases lay between the germline ends. This CDR3 comprises 14 residues. The CDR3 region has the DNA TGTGCCAGCATGACGGGGGGTTTGGGTCAGCCCCAGCATTTT. This sequence encodes CASMTGGLGQPQHF.

The V call is TRBV6-6, the J call TRBJ1-1; D is unclear. Germline CDR1 MNHNY, CDR2 SVGAGI (reference sequence). The germline V and J ends were trimmed by 1 base and 3 bases, with 12 bases remaining between them. CDR3 length: 15 amino acids. The CDR3 loop is CASSYFRGADTEAFF. The CDR3 coding sequence is TGTGCCAGCAGTTACTTTAGAGGAGCGGACACTGAAGCTTTCTTT.

This clone was observed once. The rearrangement joins TRBV10-2 to TRBJ1-5; D perhaps matches TRBD1 (5 bases). V was pared by 4 bases and J by 7 bases, with 20 bases between. The germline V gene encodes CDR1 WSHSY and CDR2 SAAADI. The CDR3 is 16 amino acids. CDR3 loop: CASSGLALGSGQPQHF. The CDR3 nucleotides read TGCGCCAGCAGTGGGCTGGCGCTGGGGTCAGGGCAGCCCCAGCATTTT.

The chain uses TRBV30 and TRBJ1-3; 8 positions agree with TRBD1. Per germline, CDR1 GTSNPN and CDR2 SVGIG (reference sequence). J was trimmed by 0 bases and V by 2 bases; bases with no gene match: 12. The CDR3 sequence is 18 residues long. The chain's CDR3 is CAWSIWDRPGYSGNTIYF. The CDR3 nucleotides are TGTGCCTGGAGTATTTGGGACAGGCCAGGCTACTCTGGAAACACCATATATTTT.

The V call is TRBV4-3, the J call TRBJ2-7, with a weak D call TRBD1 (6 bases). Trimming pared 1 base from V and 0 bases from J, leaving 10 bases between. In germline, CDR1 is LGHNA, CDR2 YSLEER. The CDR3 has 15 residues. The CDR3 is CASSQGQGSSYEQYF. The CDR3 coding sequence is TGCGCCAGCAGCCAAGGTCAGGGGAGCTCCTACGAGCAGTACTTC.

The V and J genes are TRBV4-1 and TRBJ1-6; 10 nucleotides match TRBD1. CDR1 is MGHRA and CDR2 is YSYEKL in the germline V gene. The J segment lost 4 bases and the V segment lost 4 bases, leaving 4 bases of the junction unmatched. CDR3 length equals 16 residues. The chain's CDR3 is CASSPRGQGYNSPLHF. Here the CDR3 DNA reads TGCGCCAGCAGCCCCAGGGGACAGGGGTATAATTCACCCCTCCACTTT.

This chain connects TRBV10-2 to TRBJ2-5, with 9 bases identical to TRBD2. Judging by the DNA end, TRBJ2-7 fits better; the J call may be wrong. This CDR3 has 14 amino acids. Germline CDR1 is WSHSY and CDR2 is SAAADI. The CDR3 loop reads CASSEGTSLYEQYF. The CDR3 coding sequence is TGCGCCAGCAGTGAAGGGACTAGCCTCTACGAGCAGTACTTC.